The T cell receptor beta chain under discussion was sequenced for a study of blood T cell repertoires in COVID-19 (dated by TCRdb to 2018 to 2021). Background for the entire study: The collaborator samples originated in the United States, Italy and Spain and spanned the acute and convalescent phases of COVID-19. The material from the prospective study consisted of cDNA or gDNA derived from T cells, B-cell-depleted T cells, or PBMCs. Deeply sampled blood TCRbeta repertoires from subjects exposed to, actively infected with, or recovered from COVID-19 were included in the dataset. The repertoires were released in a freely available public database intended as a resource for research on the immune response to SARS-CoV-2. Samples came from the ongoing ImmuneRACE study (first 160 participants) plus 1,254 subjects from 6 global collaborators. The sample metadata nearly always contained a de-identified subject ID, COVID-19 status, age in years and sex. Where HLA class I and class II types were available, the types were taken from metadata supplied by the sample provider, not from assay-based typing.

V loses 1 base of germline sequence and J loses 4 bases, and the interval between the two ends is 8 bases. CDR1 SGHTA and CDR2 FQGTGA are derived from the germline V gene. From the cysteine through the phenylalanine, the CDR3 covers 13 amino acids. The entry retains the CDR3 DNA only, 39 bases that are in frame from base 1. TCRbeta CDR3 regions were amplified from genomic DNA using the immunoSEQ Assay, a bias-controlled multiplex PCR. In the source study's methods: Nucleated cell counts per sample were estimated from amplification of reference gene primers within the assay. To quantify the absolute abundance of each unique TCRbeta CDR3 rearrangement, sequence reads were collapsed and filtered. For each sample, productive Simpson clonality was calculated by taking the square root of Simpson's diversity index across productive rearrangements. The source is immuneACCESS, and TCRdb retained only in-frame sequences with V and J called. Part of the clones is not carried over; for the studies checked, unresolved V genes explain less than half of this, and the remainder is unexplained. From that table come the V and J calls and clone size; the DNA was used to work out D and trimming. For this sample the table gives 310,000 or so clones, of which roughly 90% were detected only once. The ten largest make up about 10% of the sample.

About this clone: The target of this receptor is not known. There are no base qualities to consult, and no much larger clone falls within one base.

Broad study findings and their caveats: The quantity of clinical and demographic metadata differed by source and by participant and was supplied without curation.

One collaborating source in Seattle enrolled patients during active infection and followed them longitudinally through the course of disease. Collaborating institutions collected whole blood in K2EDTA tubes following their own protocols. For TCRbeta analysis, collaborators shipped samples in one of three forms: frozen whole blood, isolated PBMCs, or DNA extracted from either of those sample types. This sequence was found in a young woman with COVID-19, enrolled during active disease. Sequencing was done on a sample of peripheral blood. The chain joins TRBV7-3 to TRBJ2-7; the D gene is possibly TRBD2, with 6 bases matching. The CDR3 loop reads CASSLSGAYEQYF. In nucleotide form, the sequence is TGTGCCAGCAGCTTAAGCGGGGCTTACGAGCAGTACTTC.